This record concerns one T cell receptor (beta chain) sequence. No antigen is known for it. This entry belongs to a study of CXCR3-negative and CXCR3-positive naive CD8 T cells (dated by TCRdb to about 2019). For context, the study as a whole: In total, 130 million to 150 million TRB reads were obtained, which works out to roughly 1.5 +/- 0.3 million reads per library. TRBV-TRBJ cluster analysis included naive subsets from roughly 5 donors and memory cells from 3 donors. Diversity and physicochemical repertoire analyses were performed on around ten donors pooled from two independent experiments.

The CDR3 sequence holds 14 residues, the cysteine and phenylalanine included. The protein alone is recorded here. The CDR1 and CDR2 encoded by the germline V gene (reference sequence) are DFQATT and SNEGSKA. Sequencing was carried out with a NextSeq 550. The Human TCR Profiling Kit (MiLaboratory) was used to make UMI-labeled 5' RACE TRB cDNA libraries. cDNA synthesis used the entire amount of extracted RNA, and PCR amplification then used the entire amount of cDNA produced. Libraries were prepared in parallel with an identical number of PCR cycles. The source study handled its data this way. About 48,000 +/- 9,800 unique UMI-labeled TRB cDNA molecules per library were extracted with MIGEC and MiXCR, with at least two reads per UMI required. On average, each library contained approximately 40,000 +/- 10,000 functional in-frame TRB CDR3 nucleotide clonotypes without stop codons. After downsampling to 5000 UMI-labeled TRB molecules per sample, diversity metrics, including normalized Shannon-Wiener and Chao1, were computed in VDJtools. For the central five CDR3 residues, VDJtools calculated physicochemical properties weighted by clonotype size, namely interaction energy, strength, volume and Kidera factor 4. Through TCRdb reprocessing, the reads give one entry per CDR3 protein sequence; DNA is omitted. The V and J calls here are based on TCRdb, not the publication. The sample's clone listing holds some 150,000 distinct CDR3 sequences. The ten largest make up 0.25% to 0.3% of the sample.

Here is what the overall study found, with its caveats: Repertoire diversity was comparably high in both naive subsets but much lower in memory CD8+ T cells. TRB CDR3s from CXCR3-positive naive cells showed higher hydrophobicity (lower Kidera factor 4), lower energy, and higher strength and volume indices than CXCR3-negative naive cells. Freshly isolated PBMCs were used for most assays because CXCR3 expression went down partially after cryopreservation. Because surface CD5, which has been linked to self-reactivity in mice, was comparable between naive subsets, TCR interaction strength was also inferred from TRB CDR3 physicochemical properties. TRBV-TRBJ usage was similar between naive CXCR3-negative and CXCR3-positive cells from the same donor, while memory cells showed distinct patterns.

For every CD8+ T cell subset, 300,000 cells were flow-sorted straight into RLT lysis buffer, and each subset was sorted in triplicate. Naive CD8+ T cells were defined stringently as CD45RO-CCR7+CD27+CD95- to exclude memory contaminants. Peripheral blood mononuclear cells were isolated from buffy coats using standard density gradient centrifugation. Naive CXCR3-negative and CXCR3-positive CD8+ T cells were flow-sorted on a FACSAria III. Total RNA was extracted from sorted cells with an RNeasy Mini Kit. This TCR derives from a human donor in good health. Some clones in this sample may be carry-over from other donors' samples. Sequences were obtained from naive CXCR3+ CD8+ T cells from blood. Interpreted using the paper, the cell subset or site label stands for: CD45RO-CCR7+CD27+CD95- naive CD8+ T cells expressing CXCR3 (TNR3+). Recombination linked TRBV20-1 to TRBJ2-3; TCRdb calls TRBD2, which cannot be checked without DNA. The CDR3 is CSASDYAGLDTQYF.